The 12 T cell receptor beta chains reported below all come from one sample, sequenced in a study of T-cell reconstitution after alpha-beta-depleted transplantation in children. Molecular barcoding with unique molecular identifiers was used for the TCRbeta library. TCRdb fed the PCR reads into MiXCR, producing one record per CDR3 protein. The table has around 600,000 distinct CDR3 sequences, around 17% seen once. The sample in question was PBMCs from the stem cell graft donor, obtained from the stem cell graft. Receptors were obtained from a human donor who donated a stem cell graft to a child with acute myeloid leukemia.

This clonotype appeared many times. The chain carries TRBV24-1 and TRBJ2-1; the match to TRBD1 covers 7 bases. Losses at the gene ends were 3 bases for V and 7 bases for J; bases not matched to a gene: 11. Per the germline V gene, CDR1 is KGHDR and CDR2 is SFDVKD. CDR3 length: 16 amino acids. CDR3 sequence reads: CATSDRGQGVGNEQFF. CDR3 nucleotide sequence: TGTGCCACCAGTGATAGGGGTCAGGGGGTGGGGAATGAGCAGTTCTTC.

V usage is TRBV12-3 or TRBV12-4 and J usage is TRBJ1-5; no firm D call. The CDR3 length is 13 residues. Trimming took 6 bases from V and 9 from J, leaving 15 bases between them. DNA of the CDR3: TGTGCCAGCAGCTCTACAGCCCCAGGGCCCCAGCATTTT. Its translation is CASSSTAPGPQHF.

In its sample, this clonotype was seen many times. One junction end does not reproduce the germline sequence, and a read error may be involved. CDR3 amino acids: CSVEGTTIF. The CDR3 region has the DNA TGCAGCGTTGAAGGGACTACCATTTTC. The gene calls are TRBV29-1 and TRBJ2-1, with a weak D call TRBD2 (6 bases). Per germline, CDR1 SQVTM and CDR2 ANQGSEA. CDR3 length: 9 residues.

This chain connects TRBV12-3 or TRBV12-4 to TRBJ1-6, with TRBD1 as a possible D gene (6 bases). This CDR3 region has 14 residues. The V and J ends lost 3 bases and 10 bases respectively, with 13 bases between them. This chain's CDR3 is CASSFTGRGSPLHF. As DNA, the CDR3 is TGTGCCAGCAGTTTTACAGGGAGAGGATCACCCCTCCACTTT.

This clonotype was found a few times. The rearrangement joins TRBV20-1 to TRBJ1-6; a weak D match, TRBD1 (5 bases). The germline V gene encodes CDR1 DFQATT and CDR2 SNEGSKA (reference sequence). Trimming removed 4 bases from V and 10 bases from J, with 17 bases in between. CDR3 length: 14 amino acids. The CDR3 reads CSAKVVGVGSPLHF. The CDR3 region has the DNA TGCAGTGCTAAGGTTGTAGGGGTCGGCTCACCCCTCCACTTT.

The chain is built from TRBV20-1 and TRBJ2-2; TRBD1 or TRBD2 may be the D gene (5 bases each). Germline V gives CDR1 DFQATT, CDR2 SNEGSKA (reference sequence). This CDR3 has 12 amino acids. The germline V and J ends were trimmed by 6 bases and 3 bases, with 8 bases remaining between them. CDR3 sequence reads: CSAGVYTGELFF. CDR3 nucleotides: TGCAGTGCGGGGGTCTACACCGGGGAGCTGTTTTTT.

The sample holds many counts of this clonotype. The chain recombines TRBV20-1 with TRBJ2-7; 9 nucleotides agree with TRBD1. CDR3 size: 13 residues. The J segment lost 5 bases and the V segment lost 5 bases, leaving 7 bases of the junction unmatched. Germline-derived CDR1 and CDR2 are DFQATT and SNEGSKA (reference sequence). The CDR3 coding sequence is TGCAGTGCTCCGGGACAGGGCCCCCACGAGCAGTACGTC. This gives the protein CSAPGQGPHEQYV.

This clonotype was seen ten or more times. The chain has TRBV24-1 and TRBJ1-2; D is unclear. V was clipped by 3 bases and J by 8 bases, with 18 bases between them. Germline V gene data show CDR1 as KGHDR and CDR2 as SFDVKD. There are 15 residues in the CDR3. The CDR3: CATSDPTQTAGGYTF. The CDR3 coding sequence is TGTGCCACCAGTGATCCGACCCAGACGGCGGGGGGCTACACCTTC.

This clonotype was observed at least ten times. The chain combines TRBV7-2 with TRBJ2-5; D perhaps matches TRBD2 (6 bases). This CDR3 is 15 amino acids long. V shed 1 base and J shed 0 bases, with 9 bases lying between them. In germline, CDR1 is SGHTA, CDR2 FQGNSA. The CDR3: CASSLGTIYQETQYF. The CDR3 DNA reads as TGTGCCAGCAGCTTAGGGACTATTTACCAAGAGACCCAGTACTTC.

This clonotype was seen many times. The rearrangement uses TRBV10-3 and TRBJ2-7, with D possibly being TRBD1 or TRBD2 (7 bases each). CDR3 size: 17 residues. The V end was cut by 0 bases, the J end by 4 bases, with 19 bases between. CDR1 and CDR2 from the germline V gene are ENHRY and SYGVKD. In DNA form, the CDR3 reads TGTGCCATCAGTGAGTCGAAAGAGGCAGGGGGAGGGTACGAGCAGTACTTC. Its translation is CAISESKEAGGGYEQYF.

The chain joins TRBV19 to TRBJ2-7; the D gene is possibly TRBD1 (6 bases). In germline, CDR1 is LNHDA, CDR2 SQIVND (reference sequence). Trimming removed 9 bases at V and 2 bases at J, with 8 bases between. This CDR3 contains 11 residues. In nucleotides, the CDR3 is TGTGCCAGCGGACAGCCCTACGAGCAGTACTTC. It codes for CASGQPYEQYF.

The V call is TRBV12-3 or TRBV12-4, the J call TRBJ2-7; TRBD1 aligns across 7 bases. CDR3 length: 15 residues. V shed 6 bases, J shed 2 bases, and the junction held 10 bases outside the gene matches. The CDR3 coding sequence is TGTGCCAGCAGCGCGATGACAGGGTCACCCTACGAGCAGTACTTC. Residues: CASSAMTGSPYEQYF.